These 24 T cell receptor beta chains originate from one sample sequenced in a study of T cells in Graves' hyperthyroidism and ophthalmopathy. TCR beta CDR3 sequences were amplified from RNA transcripts. First-round RT-PCR of the TCR CDR3 relied on the HTBI primer set. TCRdb reanalysed the multiplex PCR reads using MiXCR and keeps one entry per CDR3 protein. The sample includes around 800,000 distinct CDR3 sequences, 38% of them seen just once. The sequencing sample was made of blood. These TCRs come from a man aged 18-30 years with Graves' hyperthyroidism.

The table lists this clonotype with many counts. This chain uses TRBV5-4 with TRBJ1-6; D is unclear. Trimming pared 3 bases from V and 10 bases from J, leaving 17 bases between. The CDR3 has 15 residues. The germline gives CDR1 SGHNT, CDR2 YYREEE (reference sequence). The CDR3 region is CASSSSRDWESPLHF. DNA for the CDR3: TGTGCCAGCAGCTCTAGCCGGGATTGGGAGTCACCCCTCCACTTT.

As for this clonotype: A much larger clone lies one base from this, so it may be a read error. V is TRBV11-1 and J is TRBJ2-7, with unresolved D. The CDR3 sequence is 14 residues long. The ends were cut back, 8 bases at V and 1 base at J, with 15 bases in the middle. Germline V gene lookup returns CDR1 SGHAT and CDR2 FQDESV (reference sequence). CDR3 sequence reads: CASGNLGSSYEQYF. CDR3 in DNA: TGTGCCAGCGGCAACTTAGGCTCTTCCTACGAGCAGTACTTC. Variable domain in full (rest from reference TRBV11-1 and TRBJ2-7): EAEVAQSPRYKITEKSQAVAFWCDPISGHATLYWYRQILGQGPELLVQFQDESVVDDSQLPKDRFSAERLKGVDSTLKIQPAELGDSAMYLCASGNLGSSYEQYFGPGTRLTVT.

Concerning this clonotype itself: A read error may account for a junction end that differs from germline. The chain combines TRBV7-2 with TRBJ2-7; no reliable D call. This CDR3 contains 11 residues. CDR1 is SGHTA and CDR2 is FQGNSA in the germline V gene. DNA for the CDR3: TGTGCCAGCAGCCGATTCCCCGAGCAGCACTTC. This sequence encodes CASSRFPEQHF.

The rearrangement joins TRBV7-2 to TRBJ2-5, with D perhaps TRBD2 (6 bases). CDR1 SGHTA and CDR2 FQGNSA come from the germline V gene. V shed 6 bases and J shed 1 base, with 15 bases lying between them. CDR3 length: 15 residues. CDR3 nucleotide sequence: TGTGCCAGCAGTCTAACTCTAGCGCCCCAAGAGACCCAGTACTTC. Translation gives CASSLTLAPQETQYF.

The sample holds many counts of this clonotype. The V gene is TRBV29-1, the J gene TRBJ2-7; 8 bases map to TRBD1. V lost 7 bases to trimming and J lost 3 bases; unmatched junction nucleotides: 5. The CDR3 has 12 residues. Germline V gene data show CDR1 as SQVTM and CDR2 as ANQGSEA. Here the CDR3 DNA reads TGCAGCGGATCGACAGGGGACTACGAGCAGTACTTC. Amino acids: CSGSTGDYEQYF.

This clonotype was recorded at least ten times. The genes are TRBV9 and TRBJ2-7; possibly TRBD2 for D (7 bases). This CDR3 is built from 14 residues. CDR1 and CDR2 from the germline V gene are SGDLS and YYNGEE. Trimming removed 4 bases from V and 5 bases from J, with 16 bases in between. The CDR3 region is CASSKGGGQNEQYF. CDR3 DNA sequence: TGTGCCAGCAGCAAGGGCGGGGGCCAAAACGAGCAGTACTTC.

V gene TRBV9 combines with J gene TRBJ2-5, with D perhaps matching TRBD2 (5 bases). The CDR3 runs 15 residues. The V gene lost 4 bases and the J gene lost 7 bases, with 20 bases spanning the gap. The germline V gene has CDR1 SGDLS and CDR2 YYNGEE. CDR3 amino acids: CASSSADSHKGTQYF. In DNA form, the CDR3 reads TGTGCCAGCAGCTCCGCGGACTCACACAAGGGGACCCAGTACTTC.

This clonotype has ten or more counts. The CDR3 loop reads CSARTGPKTEAFF. Here the CDR3 DNA reads TGCAGCGCCCGAACAGGGCCGAAAACTGAAGCTTTCTTT. V gene TRBV29-1 combines with J gene TRBJ1-1, with D possibly being TRBD1 (6 bases). Trimming took 7 bases from V and 5 from J, leaving 17 bases between them. Germline CDR1 SQVTM, CDR2 ANQGSEA. The CDR3 is made up of 13 amino acids.

The genes are TRBV13 and TRBJ1-4; maybe TRBD1 (6 bases). The CDR3 is made up of 16 amino acids. The germline CDR1 and CDR2 sequences are PRHDT and FYEKMQ (reference sequence). Trimming took 5 bases from V and 3 from J, leaving 16 bases between them. In nucleotides, the CDR3 is TGTGCCAGCAGCAGATGGAGGGGGAGGTCTAATGAAAAACTGTTTTTT. Translating gives CASSRWRGRSNEKLFF.

The chain recombines TRBV6-5 with TRBJ1-6, with 7 bases fitting TRBD1. The CDR3 length is 13 residues. Unmatched junction bases numbered 7, after V lost 4 bases and J lost 13 bases. Germline lookup yields CDR1 MNHEY and CDR2 SVGAGI. The CDR3 region is CASSFTGETPLHF. The CDR3 DNA reads as TGTGCCAGCAGTTTTACAGGGGAGACCCCCCTCCACTTT.

The sample holds many counts of this clonotype. This chain joins TRBV5-6 and TRBJ2-7; no clear D. V lost 2 bases and J 2 bases, leaving 8 bases between the germline ends. The CDR3 runs 13 residues. Germline V CDR1 and CDR2: SGHDT, YYEEEE. The CDR3 region is CASSLTQTYEQYF. As DNA, the CDR3 is TGTGCCAGCAGCTTAACACAGACCTACGAGCAGTACTTC.

The chain recombines TRBV2 with TRBJ1-4; tentative D call: TRBD1 (5 bases). The ends were cut back, 8 bases at V and 8 bases at J, with 15 bases in the middle. Per the germline V gene, CDR1 is SNHLY and CDR2 is FYNNEI. The CDR3 runs 13 residues. For the CDR3, the DNA is TGTGCCAGCCACTCGGGGGGGGAAGAAAAACTGTTTTTT. Protein: CASHSGGEEKLFF.

This clonotype has a count of ten or more. The rearrangement uses TRBV7-3 and TRBJ2-2; the D is unclear. The CDR3 has 13 residues. Germline CDR1 SGHTA, CDR2 FQGTGA. The V end was cut by 2 bases, the J end by 3 bases, with 4 bases between. This CDR3 reads CASSLDDTGELFF. The CDR3 coding sequence is TGTGCCAGCAGCTTAGACGACACCGGGGAGCTGTTTTTT.

The chain combines TRBV24-1 with TRBJ2-5; 8 bases match TRBD1. Germline V gene sequence: CDR1 KGHDR, CDR2 SFDVKD. V lost 4 bases, J lost 9 bases, and 12 bases stayed unmatched. CDR3 size: 15 residues. CDR3 DNA sequence: TGTGCCACCAGTGACAGCGGACAGGGAGAGGAGGCCCAGTACTTC. This gives the protein CATSDSGQGEEAQYF.

This clonotype was detected ten times or more. The rearrangement uses TRBV2 and TRBJ1-3, with D hard to call. The germline gives CDR1 SNHLY, CDR2 FYNNEI. The germline V and J ends were trimmed by 3 bases and 4 bases, with 7 bases remaining between them. The CDR3 length is 13 residues. CDR3 coding DNA: TGTGCCAGCAGTGAGGTAGACGGAAACACCATATATTTT. Amino acids: CASSEVDGNTIYF.

This clonotype has just one count. A much larger clone lies a single base off, so this may be a read error. The genes are TRBV29-1 and TRBJ2-7, with a tentative D call TRBD1 (6 bases). The CDR3 length is 12 residues. Trimming took 0 bases from V and 6 from J, leaving 9 bases between them. CDR1 is SQVTM, CDR2 ANQGSEA, per germline. The CDR3 region is CSVEEDRREQYF. CDR3 DNA sequence: TGCAGCGTTGAAGAGGACAGACGCGAGCAGTACTTC.

The chain links TRBV4-1 to TRBJ1-1; no clear D. Between the trimmed V and J ends, which lost 0 bases and 6 bases, there was a span of 11 bases. The CDR3 covers 14 residues. The germline CDR1 and CDR2 sequences are MGHRA and YSYEKL. The CDR3 is CASSQDLSGSEAFF. CDR3 bases: TGCGCCAGCAGCCAAGATCTATCGGGGTCTGAAGCTTTCTTT.

This clonotype came up a few times. The junction differs from germline at one of its ends, possibly a read error. The V and J genes are TRBV29-1 and TRBJ1-1; D call uncertain. The CDR3 extends over 12 amino acids. The germline CDR1 and CDR2 sequences are SQVTM and ANQGSEA. The chain's CDR3 is CSVSPGNAEAFF. Here the CDR3 DNA reads TGCAGCGTTTCTCCGGGGAACGCTGAAGCTTTCTTT.

This clonotype appeared many times. The rearrangement joins TRBV10-3 to TRBJ1-1; a weak D match, TRBD1 (5 bases). The V gene's germline CDR1 is ENHRY and CDR2 SYGVKD. Trimming shortened V by 0 bases and J by 1 base, and 9 bases separated the two germline ends. The CDR3 consists of 15 residues. This CDR3 reads CAISESGGENTEAFF. The CDR3 coding sequence is TGTGCCATCAGTGAGTCGGGAGGGGAGAACACTGAAGCTTTCTTT.

The chain links TRBV2 to TRBJ2-7; 9 bases align to TRBD1. CDR1 SNHLY and CDR2 FYNNEI come from the germline V gene. V was pared by 6 bases and J by 7 bases, with 13 bases of the junction left unmatched. The CDR3 is made up of 15 amino acids. The CDR3 nucleotides read TGTGCCAGCAGAACCGGGACAGGGACCTACAATGAGCAGTACTTC. As protein: CASRTGTGTYNEQYF.

With respect to this clonotype: A junction end diverges from the germline sequence, so it may reflect a read error. The gene calls are TRBV6-5 and TRBJ2-2; D may be TRBD1 (6 bases). This CDR3 is built from 16 residues. The germline V gene has CDR1 MNHEY and CDR2 SVGAGI. The DNA for the CDR3 is TGTGCCAGCAGTGACTCGTCGGACAGCCCGACCGGGGAGCTGTTTTTT. Its protein is CASSDSSDSPTGELFF.

The V call is TRBV6-1, the J call TRBJ2-7, with D maybe TRBD1 (5 bases). CDR1 and CDR2 from the germline V gene are MNHNS and SASEGT. With 4 bases removed from V and 3 bases from J, the gap between germline ends came to 19 bases. CDR3 length equals 16 residues. This CDR3 reads CASSGTVETAYYEQYF. CDR3 sequence (DNA): TGTGCCAGCAGTGGGACGGTCGAGACAGCGTACTACGAGCAGTACTTC.

CDR3 nucleotide sequence: TGTGCCACCAGTGATACTAGCGGGACTAGCGGGAGAGAGACCCAGCATTTT. Amino acid sequence: CATSDTSGTSGRETQHF. The V and J genes are TRBV24-1 and TRBJ1-5; weak D call: TRBD1 (5 bases). Germline V CDR1 and CDR2: KGHDR, SFDVKD. V lost 3 bases and J 11 bases, leaving 25 bases between the germline ends. CDR3 size: 17 residues.

The chain uses TRBV10-3 and TRBJ1-2; D gene unclear. This CDR3 spans 12 amino acids. V lost 2 bases and J 11 bases, leaving 12 bases between the germline ends. The germline V gene has CDR1 ENHRY and CDR2 SYGVKD. In DNA, the CDR3 is TGTGCCATCAGTGAGGGACGGTCCTATTACACCTTC. This codes for CAISEGRSYYTF.